This TCR beta chain emerged from a study of shared clonotypes between healthy human individuals. Turning to the study itself: CD8 memory received one plate per donor, CD8 naive two, CD4 memory three and CD4 naive three. Study-level results: Generation probabilities of non-shared clonotypes were lower (relative to those shared by all four donors). Only blood underwent sampling, and tissue repertoires likely differ.

This clone was detected ten times or more. Its antigen is unidentified. In the authors' methods: There were no quality scores in the junction-only immunoSEQ sequences, so filtering differed. The method was immunoSEQ multiplex PCR; TCRdb's version includes in-frame clones alone and lacks a portion of them. V, J and clone size are those of that table, while D and trimming were read from the DNA. The profile shows about 1 million clones, about 84% of them singletons. Germline-derived CDR1 and CDR2 are SGHVS and FQNEAQ. V was trimmed by 5 bases and J by 6 bases, leaving 14 bases between them. There are 14 residues in the CDR3.

The sequencing input was memory CD4+ T cells from PBMCs. Subset indicated: CD45RA-negative fraction. This chain connects TRBV7-8 to TRBJ1-5, with TRBD1 as a possible D gene (6 bases). The sequence came from a man between 18 and 35 years old in good health. Some clones in this sample may be carry-over from other donors' samples. CDR3 nucleotide sequence: TGTGCCAGCAGCCCTCTTACAGGGCGTCAGCCCCAGCATTTT. Protein product: CASSPLTGRQPQHF.